Following are 18 T cell receptor beta chains from one sample sequenced in a study of T-cell memory formation after mild COVID-19. In TCRdb, the 5' RACE reads were re-called with MiXCR into one record per CDR3 protein. This table holds around 320,000 distinct CDR3 sequences, around an eighth found once. The sequenced sample consisted of PBMCs or a T cell subset sorted from them (not recorded which). Source of these receptors: a man aged 18 to 29 who had mild COVID-19 (a few samples of this study predate the infection). Cell type and time point are not known.

This clonotype appeared many times. The chain uses TRBV20-1 and TRBJ1-5, with D tentatively TRBD1 (5 bases). CDR1 and CDR2 from the germline V gene are DFQATT and SNEGSKA (reference sequence). The CDR3 loop spans 14 amino acids. The V and J ends lost 6 bases and 2 bases respectively, with 14 bases between them. As DNA, the CDR3 is TGCAGTGCCCTACTAGGAGGGGGCAATCAGCCCCAGCATTTT. This translates into CSALLGGGNQPQHF.

The chain carries TRBV20-1 and TRBJ1-4; 7 bases are shared with TRBD1. This CDR3 region has 13 residues. The V segment lost 2 bases and the J segment 9 bases; nucleotides outside the gene matches: 6. The germline V gene has CDR1 DFQATT and CDR2 SNEGSKA (reference sequence). This CDR3 is CSARNPGQQKLFF. The CDR3 coding sequence is TGCAGTGCTAGAAATCCGGGACAGCAAAAACTGTTTTTT.

This clonotype occurred a few times. The chain links TRBV6-5 to TRBJ1-1; no firm D call. Germline CDR1 is MNHEY and CDR2 is SVGAGI. The CDR3 is 13 amino acids. V was shortened by 3 bases and J by 1 base, with 6 bases between the two germline ends. The CDR3 loop reads CASSYNQNTEAFF. The CDR3 nucleotides are TGTGCCAGCAGTTATAACCAGAACACTGAAGCTTTCTTT.

The chain employs TRBV6-5 and TRBJ2-7; D remains unclear. The V gene's germline CDR1 is MNHEY and CDR2 SVGAGI. The CDR3 has 13 amino acids. Between the trimmed V and J ends, which lost 8 bases and 1 base, there was a span of 12 bases. CDR3 protein: CASSSPGSYEQYV. The CDR3 DNA follows: TGTGCCAGCTCGAGTCCCGGATCCTACGAGCAGTACGTC.

This clonotype was seen more than once but under ten times. The rearrangement uses TRBV6-6 and TRBJ2-3; the D is unclear. V lost 0 bases and J 2 bases, leaving 6 bases between the germline ends. Germline values: CDR1 MNHNY, CDR2 SVGAGI (reference sequence). The CDR3 is made up of 14 amino acids. The CDR3 loop reads CASSYSQITDTQYF. The CDR3 coding sequence is TGTGCCAGCAGTTACTCCCAGATCACAGATACGCAGTATTTT.

There are a few counts of this clonotype. This chain joins TRBV5-6 and TRBJ1-1; D not certain. The CDR3 sequence is 11 residues long. Germline V gene lookup returns CDR1 SGHDT and CDR2 YYEEEE. Trimming shortened V by 2 bases and J by 8 bases, and 7 bases separated the two germline ends. The CDR3 loop is CASSFAGEAFF. The CDR3 bases are TGTGCCAGCAGCTTTGCGGGGGAAGCTTTCTTT. Full variable domain (remainder filled in from reference TRBV5-6 and TRBJ1-1): DAGVTQSPTHLIKTRGQQVTLRCSPKSGHDTVSWYQQALGQGPQFIFQYYEEEERQRGNFPDRFSGHQFPNYSSELNVNALLLGDSALYLCASSFAGEAFFGQGTRLTVV.

In this sample, this clonotype turned up many times. The V and J genes are TRBV27 and TRBJ2-5; D not certain. Germline V gene data show CDR1 as MNHEY and CDR2 as SMNVEV (reference sequence). V was cut by 6 bases and J by 5 bases, with 13 bases left in between. The CDR3 spans 13 residues. CDR3 loop: CASSPPARETQYF. CDR3 coding DNA: TGTGCCAGCAGCCCCCCCGCGCGTGAGACCCAGTACTTC.

The sample holds a few counts of this clonotype. The gene calls are TRBV19 and TRBJ2-1; a possible D gene is TRBD2 (6 bases). V was clipped by 9 bases and J by 7 bases, with 13 bases between them. Germline CDR1 is LNHDA and CDR2 is SQIVND (reference sequence). There are 12 residues in the CDR3. The CDR3 reads CASRLGANEQFF. DNA of the CDR3: TGTGCCAGCCGACTAGGCGCGAATGAGCAGTTCTTC. The whole variable domain, remainder taken from reference TRBV19 and TRBJ2-1, is DGGITQSPKYLFRKEGQNVTLSCEQNLNHDAMYWYRQDPGQGLRLIYYSQIVNDFQKGDIAEGYSVSREKKESFPLTVTSAQKNPTAFYLCASRLGANEQFFGPGTRLTVL.

V is TRBV9 and J is TRBJ1-5; TRBD1 might be the D (5 bases). This CDR3 has 13 amino acids. Germline V gene lookup returns CDR1 SGDLS and CDR2 YYNGEE. V lost 0 bases to trimming and J lost 9 bases, with 10 bases between them. The CDR3 DNA reads TGTGCCAGCAGCGTAGCTTCCGGGGGGCCCCAGCATTTT. Amino acid sequence: CASSVASGGPQHF.

This clonotype was counted only a few times. The genes are TRBV4-1 and TRBJ2-7, with D maybe TRBD1 (5 bases). CDR3 length: 16 amino acids. Looked up from germline, CDR1 is MGHRA and CDR2 is YSYEKL. The V end lost 3 bases, the J end lost 0 bases, and 15 bases lay between the germline ends. CDR3: CASSQLEGHRSYEQYF. The CDR3 DNA sequence: TGCGCCAGCAGCCAGTTAGAAGGACACCGCTCCTACGAGCAGTACTTC.

The chain recombines TRBV6-5 with TRBJ1-2, with D maybe TRBD1 (6 bases). V lost 6 bases and J 4 bases, leaving 18 bases between the germline ends. Germline loops: CDR1 MNHEY, CDR2 SVGAGI. There are 15 residues in the CDR3. The CDR3 coding sequence is TGTGCCAGCAGCCAATCCCAAACAGGGAGCTATGGCTACACCTTC. It specifies CASSQSQTGSYGYTF.

The rearrangement uses TRBV6-5 and TRBJ2-2, with D perhaps given as TRBD1 or TRBD2 (6 bases each). Germline V CDR1 and CDR2: MNHEY, SVGAGI. V was clipped by 7 bases and J by 0 bases, with 18 bases between them. This CDR3 spans 17 amino acids. The CDR3 region is CASKTRLEGANTGELFF. The DNA for the CDR3 is TGTGCCAGCAAAACCCGCCTGGAGGGGGCGAACACCGGGGAGCTGTTTTTT.

This clonotype has just a few counts. The rearrangement links TRBV30 to TRBJ1-5, with TRBD1 identical over 7 bases. The CDR3 loop spans 13 amino acids. Germline V gene sequence: CDR1 GTSNPN, CDR2 SVGIG (reference sequence). V dropped 1 base and J dropped 14; count of bases not matched to a gene: 11. The chain's CDR3 is CAWSASHRGTKHF. The CDR3, as DNA: TGTGCCTGGAGTGCTTCCCACAGGGGTACAAAGCATTTT.

This clonotype was counted a few times. The chain employs TRBV12-3 or TRBV12-4 and TRBJ2-3, with 7 bases lining up with TRBD1. CDR3 length: 13 amino acids. J gave up 10 bases and V 4 bases, and 8 bases lay outside the gene matches. Written as DNA, the CDR3 is TGTGCCAGCAGTTCGGTTTGGGGGACAGCGCAGTATTTT. It translates to CASSSVWGTAQYF.

The V gene is TRBV6-5, the J gene TRBJ2-7, with 10 bases fitting TRBD2. Losses at the gene ends were 6 bases for V and 6 bases for J; bases not matched to a gene: 8. The germline CDR1 and CDR2 sequences are MNHEY and SVGAGI. CDR3 length: 14 residues. CDR3: CASSSGTSAAEQYF. The CDR3 nucleotides are TGTGCCAGCAGCTCCGGGACTAGCGCGGCCGAGCAGTACTTC.

This clonotype was found a few times. The chain is built from TRBV7-9 and TRBJ2-5; D may be TRBD2 (6 bases). With 5 bases removed from V and 2 bases from J, the gap between germline ends came to 12 bases. The CDR3 extends over 14 amino acids. Germline V gene lookup returns CDR1 SEHNR and CDR2 FQNEAQ (reference sequence). The CDR3 DNA is TGTGCCAGCAGCGTGTCCGGGACTCAAGAGACCCAGTACTTC. Residues: CASSVSGTQETQYF.

This clonotype showed up just a few times. The chain joins TRBV4-3 to TRBJ1-2; 8 bases are a match to TRBD1. This CDR3 is built from 15 residues. CDR1 LGHNA and CDR2 YSLEER come from the germline V gene. The J segment lost 4 bases and the V segment lost 4 bases, leaving 8 bases of the junction unmatched. The CDR3 is CASSLTAQGAYGYTF. Written as DNA, the CDR3 is TGCGCCAGCAGCCTAACCGCCCAGGGGGCCTATGGCTACACCTTC.

The V gene is TRBV20-1, the J gene TRBJ1-5; 8 bases map to TRBD1. Losses at the gene ends were 3 bases for V and 7 bases for J; bases not matched to a gene: 8. Germline lookup yields CDR1 DFQATT and CDR2 SNEGSKA (reference sequence). The CDR3 has 14 amino acids. DNA of the CDR3: TGCAGTGCTAGTTCTGCAGGGGGCAGGCAGCCCCAGCATTTT. Protein: CSASSAGGRQPQHF.